This TCR beta chain was found in a study of cytomegalovirus exposure and HLA in healthy donors. Each donor was healthy, and each was a bone marrow donor. The primer mix had 60 Vbeta and 13 Jbeta primers. Assay: immunoSEQ multiplex PCR; the TCRdb copy retains only in-frame clones and omits some. The sample has 150,000 or so clones, 75% seen once. Overall study findings and caveats: An analysis was carried out later, and it reportedly showed fewer N-insertions in an Asian-associated ancestry cluster than the approximately 670-donor mean.

To note about this clone: The target antigen is unknown.

This TCR derives from a young man in good health and CMV-seronegative. Sequencing used PBMCs.

The CDR3 spells CASSRGFVEQFF. The CDR3 bases are TGTGCCAGCTCGAGGGGGTTCGTTGAGCAGTTCTTC. V is TRBV5-6 and J is TRBJ2-1; weak D call: TRBD1 (6 bases). CDR3 length: 12 residues. V was shortened by 7 bases and J by 9 bases, with 14 bases between the two germline ends. Germline-derived CDR1 and CDR2 are SGHDT and YYEEEE. The full variable domain, its missing parts supplied by reference TRBV5-6 and TRBJ2-1, is DAGVTQSPTHLIKTRGQQVTLRCSPKSGHDTVSWYQQALGQGPQFIFQYYEEEERQRGNFPDRFSGHQFPNYSSELNVNALLLGDSALYLCASSRGFVEQFFGPGTRLTVL.